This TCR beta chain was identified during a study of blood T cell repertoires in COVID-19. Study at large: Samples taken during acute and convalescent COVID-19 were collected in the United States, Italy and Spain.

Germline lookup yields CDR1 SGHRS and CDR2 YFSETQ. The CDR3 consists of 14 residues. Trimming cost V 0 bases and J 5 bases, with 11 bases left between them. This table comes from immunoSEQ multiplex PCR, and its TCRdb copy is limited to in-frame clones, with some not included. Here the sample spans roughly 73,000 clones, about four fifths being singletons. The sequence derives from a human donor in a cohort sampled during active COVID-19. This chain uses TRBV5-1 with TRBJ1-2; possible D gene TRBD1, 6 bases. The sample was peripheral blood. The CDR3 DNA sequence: TGCGCCAGCAGCTTGGATTTAGGGGGATATGGCTACACCTTC. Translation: CASSLDLGGYGYTF. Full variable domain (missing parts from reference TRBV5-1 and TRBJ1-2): KAGVTQTPRYLIKTRGQQVTLSCSPISGHRSVSWYQQTPGQGLQFLFEYFSETQRNKGNFPGRFSGRQFSNSRSEMNVSTLELGDSALYLCASSLDLGGYGYTFGSGTRLTVV.